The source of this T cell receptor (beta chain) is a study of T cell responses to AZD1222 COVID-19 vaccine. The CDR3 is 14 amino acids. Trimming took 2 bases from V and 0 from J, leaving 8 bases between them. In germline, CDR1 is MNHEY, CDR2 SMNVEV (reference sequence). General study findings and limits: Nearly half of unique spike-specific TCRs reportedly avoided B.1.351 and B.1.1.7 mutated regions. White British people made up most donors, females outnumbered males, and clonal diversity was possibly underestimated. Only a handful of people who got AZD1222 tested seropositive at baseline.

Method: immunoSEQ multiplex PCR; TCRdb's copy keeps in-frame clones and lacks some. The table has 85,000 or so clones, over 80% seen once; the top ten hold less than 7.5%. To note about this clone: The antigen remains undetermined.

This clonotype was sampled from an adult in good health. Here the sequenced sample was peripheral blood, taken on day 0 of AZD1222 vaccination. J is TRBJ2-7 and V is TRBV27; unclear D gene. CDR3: CASSLSESSYEQYF. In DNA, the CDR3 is TGTGCCAGCAGTTTAAGCGAGAGCTCCTACGAGCAGTACTTC.